One and the same sample provided the 19 T cell receptor beta chains below, sequenced in a study of cytomegalovirus exposure and HLA in healthy donors. A multiplex PCR was run with 60 Vbeta primers and 13 Jbeta primers. Generated by immunoSEQ multiplex PCR, the TCRdb table keeps only in-frame clones and is missing some. The repertoire consists of around 150,000 clones, with under 70% occurring once and the leading ten covering around 2.9%. Sequencing used PBMCs. All receptors come from a woman aged 25 to 39 in good health and CMV-seropositive.

This chain joins TRBV30 and TRBJ1-1; D uncertain. V was shortened by 0 bases and J by 5 bases, with 10 bases between the two germline ends. Germline values: CDR1 GTSNPN, CDR2 SVGIG (reference sequence). The CDR3 totals 13 residues. CDR3 residues: CAWSVQIRTEAFF. CDR3 nucleotide sequence: TGTGCCTGGAGTGTGCAAATTCGGACTGAAGCTTTCTTT.

The V gene is TRBV6-5, the J gene TRBJ2-7; tentative D call: TRBD2 (5 bases). Trimming took off 7 bases at V and 6 bases at J, with 16 bases between the two ends. This CDR3 has 13 amino acids. Germline V gives CDR1 MNHEY, CDR2 SVGAGI. The CDR3 coding sequence is TGTGCCAGCACCCCGAATGCGGGCCTCGAGCAGTACTTC. It is translated as CASTPNAGLEQYF.

CDR3 DNA: TGTGCCAGTAGTAGGGCTGCTAGCGGGAAACAAGAGACCCAGTACTTC. Residues: CASSRAASGKQETQYF. The genes are TRBV19 and TRBJ2-5, with 9 bases matching TRBD2. The CDR3 contains 16 residues. From germline, CDR1 is LNHDA and CDR2 SQIVND (reference sequence). V dropped 4 bases and J dropped 2; count of bases not matched to a gene: 8.

The chain recombines TRBV30 with TRBJ1-2; D not certain. Germline values: CDR1 GTSNPN, CDR2 SVGIG (reference sequence). The CDR3 totals 13 residues. Trimming cost V 3 bases and J 8 bases, with 16 bases left between them. DNA for the CDR3: TGTGCCTGGAGAATTGTCCGAGCCAGGGGCTACACCTTC. Translating gives CAWRIVRARGYTF.

V and J are TRBV2 and TRBJ1-4; perhaps TRBD1 as D (5 bases). This CDR3 has 14 amino acids. Per the germline V gene, CDR1 is SNHLY and CDR2 is FYNNEI. V shed 6 bases and J shed 5 bases, with 13 bases lying between them. CDR3 in amino acids: CASRPGGINEKLFF. The CDR3 region has the DNA TGTGCCAGCAGGCCCGGGGGGATAAATGAAAAACTGTTTTTT.

In its sample, this clone was seen a few times. This chain uses TRBV5-1 with TRBJ2-1; 8 bases are a match to TRBD2. J gave up 5 bases and V 2 bases, and 0 bases lay outside the gene matches. This CDR3 is built from 13 residues. CDR1 SGHRS and CDR2 YFSETQ come from the germline V gene. CDR3 in amino acids: CASSLAGDNEQFF. In nucleotides, the CDR3 is TGCGCCAGCAGCTTAGCGGGGGACAATGAGCAGTTCTTC.

The V gene is TRBV7-9, the J gene TRBJ2-5, with a tentative D call TRBD2 (5 bases). V dropped 3 bases and J dropped 6 bases, with 8 bases sitting between them. From germline, CDR1 is SEHNR and CDR2 FQNEAQ (reference sequence). This CDR3 comprises 12 residues. DNA of the CDR3: TGTGCCAGCAGCTTGGGAGACCAGACCCAGTACTTC. Encoded protein: CASSLGDQTQYF.

The chain recombines TRBV9 with TRBJ1-2; 7 positions match TRBD1. CDR1 is SGDLS, CDR2 YYNGEE, per germline. The junction had 4 bases not matched to a gene; V was cut back by 1 base and J by 7 bases. The CDR3 consists of 13 residues. The CDR3 DNA reads as TGTGCCAGCAGCGTATTAAGGGACAGTGGCTACACCTTC. Its protein product is CASSVLRDSGYTF.

V and J are TRBV5-1 and TRBJ2-3; a possible D gene is TRBD1 (5 bases). V was shortened by 0 bases and J by 2 bases, with 7 bases between the two germline ends. This CDR3 is built from 14 residues. Germline assignment: CDR1 SGHRS and CDR2 YFSETQ. CDR3 nucleotide sequence: TGCGCCAGCAGCTTGGAACAGGTCACAGATACGCAGTATTTT. Its protein product is CASSLEQVTDTQYF.

This clone occurred once. The chain uses TRBV5-1 and TRBJ1-5; tentative D call: TRBD1 (5 bases). V dropped 2 bases and J dropped 2 bases, with 8 bases sitting between them. Germline V gene lookup returns CDR1 SGHRS and CDR2 YFSETQ. The CDR3 is made up of 14 amino acids. As DNA, the CDR3 is TGCGCCAGCAGCTTAGGGGATGGCAATCAGCCCCAGCATTTT. Translating it yields CASSLGDGNQPQHF.

J is TRBJ2-2 and V is TRBV4-1, with TRBD1 matching 8 bases. J gave up 2 bases and V 9 bases, and 11 bases lay outside the gene matches. There are 16 residues in the CDR3. The germline gives CDR1 MGHRA, CDR2 YSYEKL. As DNA, the CDR3 is TGCGCCAGTAGGATAAATGCAGGGGGCAACACCGGGGAGCTGTTTTTT. Its translation: CASRINAGGNTGELFF.

This clone appeared a few times. V and J are TRBV5-4 and TRBJ1-2; 7 nucleotides match TRBD1. Trimming took 5 bases from V and 4 from J; bases not matched to a gene: 8. The germline V gene has CDR1 SGHNT and CDR2 YYREEE (reference sequence). The CDR3 has 14 residues. CDR3 loop: CASRSGTAIYGYTF. The DNA of the CDR3 is TGTGCCAGCAGGTCCGGGACAGCGATCTATGGCTACACCTTC.

This clone appeared a few times. The CDR3 sequence: CASTKLDEQFF. CDR3 sequence (DNA): TGTGCCAGCACCAAGTTAGATGAGCAGTTCTTC. The chain uses TRBV6-5 and TRBJ2-1; D remains unclear. The germline V gene has CDR1 MNHEY and CDR2 SVGAGI. Between the trimmed V and J ends, which lost 7 bases and 8 bases, there was a span of 9 bases. This CDR3 is built from 11 residues.

The rearrangement uses TRBV15 and TRBJ1-5, with D possibly matching TRBD1 (6 bases). Per the germline V gene, CDR1 is LNHNV and CDR2 is YYDKDF (reference sequence). Deletions cut 11 bases from V and 4 bases from J, with 15 bases between. This CDR3 is 13 amino acids long. Here the CDR3 reads CAASWGTNQPQHF. The CDR3 nucleotides are TGTGCCGCGTCGTGGGGGACAAATCAGCCCCAGCATTTT.

This clone was detected a few times. The genes are TRBV30 and TRBJ1-1; D may be TRBD1 (6 bases). This CDR3 comprises 13 residues. V lost 5 bases and J 1 base, leaving 11 bases between the germline ends. Looked up from germline, CDR1 is GTSNPN and CDR2 is SVGIG (reference sequence). The DNA of the CDR3 is TGTGCCTGGGGGCCGACAGGGAACACTGAAGCTTTCTTT. As protein: CAWGPTGNTEAFF.

The chain recombines TRBV5-1 with TRBJ2-2; D might be TRBD2 (7 bases). The germline CDR1 and CDR2 sequences are SGHRS and YFSETQ. This CDR3 contains 17 residues. V gave up 1 base and J gave up 6 bases, with 19 bases separating them. CDR3 region: CASSLSGGRGGAGELFF. For the CDR3, the DNA is TGCGCCAGCAGCTTGAGTGGCGGCAGGGGAGGGGCCGGGGAGCTGTTTTTT.

Of note for this clone: One junction end disagrees with the germline gene, perhaps due to a read error. The V and J genes are TRBV29-1 and TRBJ1-2, with a weak D call TRBD1 (6 bases). Germline V gene sequence: CDR1 SQVTM, CDR2 ANQGSEA. This CDR3 has 14 amino acids. The CDR3 protein is CSVEDRIHNYGYTF. The CDR3 nucleotides are TGCAGCGTCGAAGACAGGATTCATAACTATGGCTACACCTTC.

CDR3 nucleotide sequence: TGTGCCTTGCGGGGACTAGCGCTCTACGAGCAGTACTTC. This codes for CALRGLALYEQYF. The chain uses TRBV30 and TRBJ2-7; 10 nucleotides agree with TRBD2. The V gene's germline CDR1 is GTSNPN and CDR2 SVGIG (reference sequence). This CDR3 region has 13 residues. The J segment lost 3 bases and the V segment lost 7 bases, leaving 6 bases of the junction unmatched.

V gene TRBV11-2 combines with J gene TRBJ1-1; tentative D call: TRBD1 (6 bases). CDR1 is SGHAT, CDR2 FQNNGV, per germline. The CDR3 runs 16 residues. The V end lost 1 base, the J end lost 0 bases, and 12 bases lay between the germline ends. CDR3 sequence (DNA): TGTGCCAGCAGCTTAGCGGGGGGGGGCTTGAACACTGAAGCTTTCTTT. Amino acids: CASSLAGGGLNTEAFF.